This T cell receptor beta chain was recovered during a study of cytomegalovirus exposure and HLA in healthy donors (dated by TCRdb to 2016 to 2017). Regarding the study in general: In an earlier analysis of about 560 of the donors, approximately 300 Gb of sequence data and 90 million to 130 million unique TCR beta sequences from 180 million or so T cells were reported. An early release covering roughly 600 HLA-typed donors comprised about 300 gigabases of sequencing data and 85 million to 100 million unique TCR sequences. Of the 398 genotyped donors, 65% to 90% fell in the genetic ancestry cluster associated with self-reported Caucasian donors. The study was designed to test whether signatures of past pathogen exposure could be identified by cataloging public T cell receptors. The study used immunosequencing to profile the T cell repertoires of under 700 subjects and linked those repertoires to cytomegalovirus serostatus. In addition to the first cohort of 650 to 800 subjects, a separate validation cohort of about 120 different subjects was used. The study combined high-throughput TCR immunosequencing, statistical association of individual TCRs with disease status, and machine learning to predict cytomegalovirus infection status. A later analysis re-analyzed previously published TCR beta repertoires from 500 to 700 donors and added high-resolution HLA genotyping to study TCR occurrence patterns. Rather than drawing on any new phenotypic data, the later analysis identified candidate immune exposures from TCR beta sequences and the way those sequences occurred across donors. An earlier analysis of 587 of the donors used high-throughput TCR beta sequencing to judge whether each TCR beta V gene segment behaved as functional or pseudogenic. Alongside the repertoire data, information on donor age, sex, ethnicity and CMV serostatus was compiled. In a later genetic analysis, genome-wide SNP genotypes for about 65% of the roughly 700 donors were used, and that subset was treated as a discovery cohort. All discovery cohort repertoires had been generated on a single sequencing platform. HLA typing included class I and class II loci at four-digit resolution. Typing coverage varied by locus: about 629-640 donors for A, B, C, DRB1 and DQB1; approximately 500 for DQA1; more than 600 for DPA1; roughly 470 for DPB1. A few DR-DQ haplotypes were treated as single units for association and clustering because of strong linkage in the cohort. On average, 235,054 unique TCR beta nucleotide sequences were sequenced per donor among several hundred genotyped donors of the cohort, with around 19% of those sequences being non-productive.

This clone appeared a few times. Its recognized antigen is unknown. The sample holds no much larger clone one base away, and base qualities are not on file. Findings and caveats that apply to the study as a whole: A further reported finding was that TCR beta sequences accurately predicted the HLA-A and HLA-B alleles for most subjects in the first cohort. Cytomegalovirus status was reported to be diagnosed by the classifier with high specificity and sensitivity in both the original and validation cohorts. Most CMV-associated TCR beta chains appeared to be HLA-restricted in a later analysis, and the HLA associations seemed to be driven largely by CMV exposure. Fewer than 20 rarely observed V segments, including chromosome 9 orphons, were excluded from the earlier analysis of several hundred of the donors because counts were too low. In a later genetic analysis, fewer N-insertions in productive TCRs were reported among donors in an Asian-associated ancestry cluster than the roughly 640-donor mean. Several of the top co-occurrence clusters appeared to be linked to parvovirus B19, influenza, CMV and Epstein-Barr virus, according to a later analysis. Most TCR sequences were seen in very few donors, while some public TCRs were found in many individuals. Specific HLA alleles were associated with 18,000 or so TCR beta sequences at a false discovery rate of 0.05 in a later analysis. In an earlier analysis of some 500 of the donors, most TCR beta V segments were observed in productive rearrangements about 87% or about 30% of the time, broadly matching IMGT annotations. Strong co-occurrence of HLA alleles, especially DR and DQ, made assigning TCR associations to individual alleles difficult. A cluster of highly shared sequence variants was judged likely to be a technical artifact of the sequencing pipeline. A few of the identified cytomegalovirus-associated TCR beta chains were confirmed in vitro to be specific for cytomegalovirus antigens. Linkage disequilibrium might explain the correlated functional status among segregating V segments, but an unknown experimental factor could not be excluded. The study listed approximately 160 TCR beta chains as associated with cytomegalovirus. This cohort had only TCR beta chains sequenced, and the lack of alpha or paired-chain data limited which features could be detected. According to the authors, the approach could potentially be generalized to other disease states and immunological phenotypes. Some IMGT-functional V segments, including TRBV6-2 and TRBV6-3, could not be told apart with the 87-base-pair reads, so those segments were excluded. In a later analysis, HLA-associated TCR beta chains showed more clonal expansion and lower generation probabilities than non-associated chains that were equally common. Immune exposure information for the cohort was limited to CMV serostatus. Because some donors lacked HLA typing at each locus, the association tests relied only on the typed subset. Presence/absence analyses assumed roughly uniform sequencing depth across donors, an assumption that may not hold. A later analysis found that TCR association rates varied across HLA loci, with DRB1 alleles showing the most associated TCRs and HLA-C alleles the fewest. In a later genetic analysis, a missense DCLRE1C variant was associated with V-gene and J-gene trimming of TCR beta chains, and the association was replicated in an independent cohort.

Libraries came from the immunoSEQ multiplex PCR assay. For the multiplex PCR, a mixture combining 60 forward primers for TCR Vbeta segments and 13 reverse primers for TCR Jbeta segments was used. A multiplex PCR assay on genomic DNA amplified the CDR3 region of rearranged TCR beta genes. The amplified TCR beta libraries were sequenced on the Illumina HiSeq System as 87-base-pair reads. Under the source paper's analysis protocol: Across the 670 or so repertoires, a later analysis counted approximately 75 million unique TCR beta chains, approximately 10 million of which were shared by at least two donors. To remove PCR and sequencing errors, raw reads were error-corrected and collapsed into unique sequences using a nearest-neighbor algorithm that merged closely related sequences. V, D and J gene segments were assigned by aligning CDR3 sequences to IMGT reference sequences. For a sequence to be retained, a match of at least six nucleotides was required to both a V gene segment and a J gene segment. Rearrangements were called productive when the CDR3 lacked stop codons and stayed in frame with V and J; all others were non-productive. CDR3 was defined according to IMGT convention as the region running from the second conserved V-encoded cysteine to the conserved J-encoded phenylalanine. The earlier analysis of roughly 590 of the donors excluded any sequence lacking an unambiguous match to a single V gene segment. An earlier analysis of just under 600 of the donors called V segments functional above 56.7% productive rearrangements and segregating when the between-donor standard deviation exceeded 5%. A statistical classification framework was built for diagnosing cytomegalovirus status from the catalog of TCR beta chain sequences. In a later analysis, TCR nucleotide sequences were compared against IMGT/GENE-DB human TR gene sequences so that V and J genes could be assigned. In a later analysis, CDR3 sequences and most-parsimonious VDJ recombination scenarios were assigned using the TCRdist pipeline. A later analysis defined each TCR beta chain by its CDR3 amino acid sequence plus V-gene family, and excluded reads lacking a unique V-gene family. A later analysis removed roughly 590 highly shared, low-generation-probability nucleotide sequences to deal with suspected cross-contamination and a sequencing artifact. In a later analysis, a clonal expansion index was calculated for each public chain from normalized within-repertoire ranks of inferred template counts. Generation probabilities in a later analysis came from a VDJ recombination model fitted to out-of-frame rearrangements, and those results were checked against IGoR. Hypergeometric tests were used in a later analysis to score TCR-TCR, TCR-HLA and TCR-CMV co-occurrence, with a repertoire-size bias correction applied to the TCR pairs. A later analysis estimated false discovery rates by permuting HLA or CMV assignments 20 times. In a later analysis, co-occurring TCRs were grouped with DBSCAN, and TCRdist sequence similarity was added when clustering was performed within HLA-allele-positive subsets. Repertoires with fewer than 30,000 or more than 120,000 public chains were left out of co-occurrence clustering, as were about 5 repertoires with anomalous nucleotide sharing. What TCRdb holds here is the immuneACCESS table cut down to in-frame rearrangements. Part of the clones is not present; checked against another copy, under half of the missing clones reflect an unresolved V gene, and the others are unexplained. V and J calls and clone size come straight from that table; D and trimming were deduced from the DNA. For this sample there are under 200,000 clones; about 13% appear just once. The top ten clones comprise 7.8% of the sample.

The cohort was made up of approximately 670 healthy bone marrow donors. At the time of sampling, every cohort member was nominally healthy, though immune exposures that went unrecorded were likely present. The donor was CMV seropositive and was included in the group of 250 to 300 seropositive cohort members. A peripheral blood sample was provided by each donor, and peripheral blood mononuclear cells were used for TCR beta sequencing. Genomic DNA was extracted from the blood cell samples with the Qiagen DNeasy Blood Extraction Kit. Inclusive of the bounding cysteine and phenylalanine, the CDR3 is 16 residues long. Just CDR3 DNA is preserved here, 48 bases in frame from base 1. Germline trimming: 0 bases from V, 1 base from J; junction bases outside gene matches: 4. CDR1 and CDR2, per the germline V gene, are SGDLS and YYNGEE.

Sequencing was performed on PBMCs. The chain was built from TRBV9 and TRBJ2-3; 8 central bases correspond to TRBD2. The source is a man between 45 and 60 years old in good health and CMV-seropositive. CDR3 sequence: CASSVAGSGGTDTQYF. The DNA sequence is as follows: TGTGCCAGCAGCGTAGCAGGTAGCGGGGGCACAGATACGCAGTATTTT.